This T cell receptor beta chain was captured in a study of read filtering for tumor transcriptome and immune sequencing. Study at large: By R-ISS, stages I, II and III held around 8, 15 and 7 patients.

Trimming left V 5 bases short and J 4 bases short, with 12 bases between. This CDR3 is 13 amino acids long. CDR1 and CDR2 (germline): LGHDT, YNNKEL (reference sequence). General study results and limits: In IR-seq, single-read clonotypes were around four fifths of clonotypes but approximately 3.5% of reads.

The library was built from roughly 400 ng RNA with molecular barcoded adaptors for alpha/delta and beta/gamma chains. TCRdb redid the calling of the reads with MiXCR, one entry per CDR3 protein. The repertoire holds tens of thousands of distinct CDR3 sequences, with more than 11% as singletons. This clonotype showed up many times. What it binds is unknown. The sample taken for sequencing was a population of CD138-negative cells sorted from bone marrow. V and J are TRBV3-1 and TRBJ2-7, with D tentatively TRBD1 (5 bases). The source of this sequence is a donor at least 40 years old with multiple myeloma. The CDR3 bases are TGTGCCAGCAGCAACGCACAGGTTTACGAGCAGTACTTC. Protein: CASSNAQVYEQYF.